This TCR beta chain was observed in a study of T cell responses to AZD1222 COVID-19 vaccine. General study points: Sampling captured repertoires only after the peak T cell response.

About this clone itself: Its antigen is currently unknown.

Here immunoSEQ multiplex PCR was the method, and the copy in TCRdb shows in-frame clones only, minus some. The sample shows about 120,000 clones, 88% of them seen only once. The receptor's source is an adult in good health. This sample comprised peripheral blood, obtained on day 0 of AZD1222 vaccination.

The CDR3 protein is CASSLSANKNTEAFF. For the CDR3, the DNA is TGTGCCAGCAGCTTATCGGCCAACAAGAACACTGAAGCTTTCTTT. The chain carries TRBV5-5 and TRBJ1-1, with D unclear. Trimming took off 2 bases at V and 1 base at J, with 12 bases between the two ends. The germline V gene encodes CDR1 SGHKS and CDR2 YYEKEE (reference sequence). This CDR3 has 15 residues.